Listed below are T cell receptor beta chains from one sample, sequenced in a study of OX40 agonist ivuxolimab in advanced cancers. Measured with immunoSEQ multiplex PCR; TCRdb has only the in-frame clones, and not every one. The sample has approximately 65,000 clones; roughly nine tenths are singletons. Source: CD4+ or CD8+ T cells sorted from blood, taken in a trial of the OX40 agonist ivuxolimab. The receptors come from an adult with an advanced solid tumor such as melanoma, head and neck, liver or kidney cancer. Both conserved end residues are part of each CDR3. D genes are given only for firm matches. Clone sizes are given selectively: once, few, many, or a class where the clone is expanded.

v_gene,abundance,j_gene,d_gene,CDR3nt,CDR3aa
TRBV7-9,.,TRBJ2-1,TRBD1,TGTGCCAGCAGCTCCTCGACAGGGTTCTCCTACAATGAGCAGTTCTTC,CASSSSTGFSYNEQFF
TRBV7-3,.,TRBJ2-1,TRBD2,TGTGCCAGCATCCTGTCCCCGGGACTAGCGGGAGAAAATGAGCAGTTCTTC,CASILSPGLAGENEQFF
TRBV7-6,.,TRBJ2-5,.,TGTGCCAGCAGCTTAGCGGCACTAGCTAAAGAGACCCAGTACTTC,CASSLAALAKETQYF
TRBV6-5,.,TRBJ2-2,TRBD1,TGTGCCAGCAGTTACTCTAGGACAGGTGGTACCGGGGAGCTGTTTTTT,CASSYSRTGGTGELFF
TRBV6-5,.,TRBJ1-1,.,TGTGCCAGCAGTTACTCGATCGCAGGGGACACTGAAGCTTTCTTT,CASSYSIAGDTEAFF
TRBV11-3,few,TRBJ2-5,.,TGTGCCAGCAGCTCGCCGGGACATAGGGAGACCCAGTACTTC,CASSSPGHRETQYF
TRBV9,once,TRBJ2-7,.,TGTGCCAGCAGCCGGGGCAGGGGGGCCTTTCTTTCCTACGAGCAGTACTTC,CASSRGRGAFLSYEQYF
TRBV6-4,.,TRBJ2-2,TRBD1,TGTGCCAGCAGTCGGACAGGGGCCCTGAACACCGGGGAGCTGTTTTTT,CASSRTGALNTGELFF
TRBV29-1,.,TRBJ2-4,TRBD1,TGCAGCGCCTTCGAGGCTCGGGGACAGGGGGTAGCCAAAAACATTCAGTACTTC,CSAFEARGQGVAKNIQYF
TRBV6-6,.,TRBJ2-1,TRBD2,TGTGCCAGCAGTTACAACGCGGGGGGGGGTAATGAGCAGTTCTTC,CASSYNAGGGNEQFF
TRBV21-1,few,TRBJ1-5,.,TGTGCCAGCAGCAAAGAGGACCCCTTGACCCAGCCCCAGCATTTT,CASSKEDPLTQPQHF
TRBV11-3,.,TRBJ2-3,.,TGTGCCAGCAGCCCCCCGGGCTCAGATACGCAGTATTTT,CASSPPGSDTQYF
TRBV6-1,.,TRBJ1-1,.,TGTGCCAGCAGTCCCGTACGGGGTTCCACTGAAGCTTTCTTT,CASSPVRGSTEAFF
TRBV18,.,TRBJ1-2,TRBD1,TGTGCCAGCTCACGGGACAGGGGCGAAGATGGCTACACCTTC,CASSRDRGEDGYTF
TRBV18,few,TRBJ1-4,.,TGTGCCAGTCTCCGGGACCCCGGTGAAAAACTGTTTTTT,CASLRDPGEKLFF
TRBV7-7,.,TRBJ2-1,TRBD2,TGTGCTAGCAGCAACGGACTAGCGGGAGTAACTGAGCAGTTCTTC,CASSNGLAGVTEQFF
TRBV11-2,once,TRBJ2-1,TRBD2,TGTGCCAGCAGCATGGGACTAGCGGGAGTCGAGCAGTTCTTC,CASSMGLAGVEQFF
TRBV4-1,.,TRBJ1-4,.,TGCGCCAGCAGCCATGCGGGGGGCAGAGGTGGAGCTTTTACCAAAAAACTGTTTTTT,CASSHAGGRGGAFTKKLFF
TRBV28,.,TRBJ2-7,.,TGTGCCAGCAGTTCTAGAGTAAGGGGAGTCCACGAGCAGTACTTC,CASSSRVRGVHEQYF
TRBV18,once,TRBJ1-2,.,TGTGCCAGCTCTCAAGGGCAGTTGAGTGGCTACACCTTC,CASSQGQLSGYTF
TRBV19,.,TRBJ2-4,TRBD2,TGTGCCAGTACCCCAGCGGGAGCCCAAAACATTCAGTACTTC,CASTPAGAQNIQYF
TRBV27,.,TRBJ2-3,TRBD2,TGTGCCAGCAGTTTTCGGAGACTAGCAGGCACAGATACGCAGTATTTT,CASSFRRLAGTDTQYF
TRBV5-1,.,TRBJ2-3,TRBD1,TGCGCCAGCAGCTGGACGGGACAGGGGGGCACAGATACGCAGTATTTT,CASSWTGQGGTDTQYF
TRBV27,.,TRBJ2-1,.,TGTGCCAGTTCTAGCGTCTCCTCCTACAATGAGCAGTTCTTC,CASSSVSSYNEQFF
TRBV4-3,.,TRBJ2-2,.,TGCGCCAGCAGCCAAGGCGGCAGCACCGGGGAGCTGTTTTTT,CASSQGGSTGELFF
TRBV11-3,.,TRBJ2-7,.,TGTGCCAGCAGCCCCGACAAATACGAGCAGTACTTC,CASSPDKYEQYF